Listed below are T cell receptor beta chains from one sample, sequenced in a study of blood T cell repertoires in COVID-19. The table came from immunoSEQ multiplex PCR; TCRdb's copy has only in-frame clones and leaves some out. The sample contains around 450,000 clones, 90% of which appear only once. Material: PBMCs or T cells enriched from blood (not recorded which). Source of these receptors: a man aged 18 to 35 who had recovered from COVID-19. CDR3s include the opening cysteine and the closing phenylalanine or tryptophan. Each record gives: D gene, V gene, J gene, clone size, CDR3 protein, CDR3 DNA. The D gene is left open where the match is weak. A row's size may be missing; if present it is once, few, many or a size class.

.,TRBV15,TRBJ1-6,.,CATSVTAPGSPLHF,TGTGCCACCAGCGTGACTGCACCGGGTTCACCCCTCCACTTT
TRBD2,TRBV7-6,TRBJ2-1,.,CASSSKPGLAGAGSNEQFF,TGTGCCAGCAGCTCCAAACCGGGTCTAGCGGGAGCAGGGAGTAATGAGCAGTTCTTC
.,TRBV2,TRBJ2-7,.,CASSPPDSYEQYF,TGTGCCAGCAGCCCCCCAGACTCCTACGAGCAGTACTTC
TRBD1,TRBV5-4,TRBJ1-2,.,CASSLGTESFGYTF,TGTGCCAGCAGTTTGGGGACAGAGAGCTTTGGCTACACCTTC
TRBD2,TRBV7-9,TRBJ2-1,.,CASSREGVGRNEQFF,TGTGCCAGCAGCCGGGAGGGGGTCGGGCGGAATGAGCAGTTCTTC
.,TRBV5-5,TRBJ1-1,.,CASSLAGPTTEAFF,TGTGCCAGCAGCTTGGCAGGGCCAACCACTGAAGCTTTCTTT
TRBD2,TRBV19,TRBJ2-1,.,CASSSGLAGVANEQFF,TGTGCCAGTAGTTCGGGACTAGCGGGAGTGGCCAATGAGCAGTTCTTC
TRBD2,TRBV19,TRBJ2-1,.,CASSILGGPLDEQFF,TGTGCCAGTAGTATCCTGGGAGGGCCTCTGGATGAGCAGTTCTTC
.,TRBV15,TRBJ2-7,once,CATSREPADDYEQYF,TGTGCCACCAGCAGAGAACCAGCGGACGATTACGAGCAGTACTTC
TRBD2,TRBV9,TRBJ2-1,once,CASSESIGGGGAEEQFF,TGTGCCAGCAGCGAATCAATCGGCGGCGGGGGGGCCGAAGAGCAGTTCTTC
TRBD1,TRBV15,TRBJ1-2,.,CATTIGQGGLYGYTF,TGTGCCACCACCATAGGACAGGGCGGGCTCTATGGCTACACCTTC
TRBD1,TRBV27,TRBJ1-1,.,CASSLDRGYTEAFF,TGTGCCAGCAGTTTGGACAGGGGATACACTGAAGCTTTCTTT
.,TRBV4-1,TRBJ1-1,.,CASSRIPGFSEAFF,TGCGCCAGCAGCCGGATACCGGGATTTTCTGAAGCTTTCTTT
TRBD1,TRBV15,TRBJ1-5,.,CATSRDRGQGWPQHF,TGTGCCACCAGCAGAGATCGGGGACAGGGTTGGCCCCAGCATTTT
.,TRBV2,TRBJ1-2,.,CASSEMFGLYGYTF,TGTGCCAGCAGTGAAATGTTTGGGCTCTATGGCTACACCTTC
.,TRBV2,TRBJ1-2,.,CASTNTVTNYGYTF,TGTGCCAGCACTAACACAGTAACGAACTATGGCTACACCTTC
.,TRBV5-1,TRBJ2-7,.,CASSPGHLAIGEQYF,TGCGCCAGCAGCCCGGGACACCTCGCAATAGGGGAGCAGTACTTC
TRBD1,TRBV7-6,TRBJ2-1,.,CAVIPEGANAPIYNEQFF,TGTGCCGTTATCCCCGAGGGGGCGAACGCCCCAATTTACAATGAGCAGTTCTTC
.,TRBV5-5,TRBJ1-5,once,CASSLGGGVQPQHF,TGTGCCAGCAGCTTGGGAGGGGGGGTTCAGCCCCAGCATTTT
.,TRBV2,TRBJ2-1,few,CASSDDQGWENEQFF,TGTGCCAGCAGTGACGACCAGGGATGGGAAAATGAGCAGTTCTTC
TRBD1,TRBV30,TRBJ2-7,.,CAWAKQGADEQYF,TGTGCCTGGGCTAAACAGGGGGCTGACGAGCAGTACTTC
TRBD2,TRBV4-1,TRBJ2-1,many,CASSRGGLAVLGNEQFF,TGCGCCAGCAGCCGAGGGGGACTAGCGGTTTTGGGAAATGAGCAGTTCTTC
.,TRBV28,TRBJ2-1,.,CASSQGGEQFF,TGTGCCAGCAGCCAGGGAGGTGAGCAGTTCTTC
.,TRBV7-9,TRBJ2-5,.,CASISDNGATSQETQYF,TGTGCCAGCATTTCCGACAATGGGGCTACCTCCCAAGAGACCCAGTACTTC
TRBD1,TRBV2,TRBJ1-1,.,CASSKRQGASEAFF,TGTGCCAGCAGTAAAAGACAGGGGGCATCTGAAGCTTTCTTT
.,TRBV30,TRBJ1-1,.,CAWSVLAWAEAFF,TGTGCCTGGAGTGTTTTAGCCTGGGCTGAAGCTTTCTTT
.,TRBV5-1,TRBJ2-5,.,CASSLNGQEETQYF,TGCGCCAGCAGCTTGAATGGGCAAGAAGAGACCCAGTACTTC
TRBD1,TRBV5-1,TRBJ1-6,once,CASSGGQGDSPLHF,TGCGCCAGCAGCGGGGGACAGGGTGATTCACCCCTCCACTTT
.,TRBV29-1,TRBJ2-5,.,CSVVGSAAQETQYF,TGCAGCGTAGTCGGGAGCGCGGCCCAAGAGACCCAGTACTTC
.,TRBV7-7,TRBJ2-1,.,CASSLTAGSYNEQFF,TGTGCCAGCAGCTTAACAGCAGGCTCCTACAATGAGCAGTTCTTC
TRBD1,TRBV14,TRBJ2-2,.,CASSQDLTGVTGELFF,TGTGCCAGCAGCCAAGATTTGACAGGGGTGACCGGGGAGCTGTTTTTT
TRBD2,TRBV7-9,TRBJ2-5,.,CASSPPAGRIGETQYF,TGTGCCAGCAGCCCGCCAGCGGGAAGAATTGGGGAGACCCAGTACTTC
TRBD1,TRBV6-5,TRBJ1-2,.,CASSQTGDGYTF,TGTGCCAGCAGTCAGACAGGGGACGGCTACACCTTC
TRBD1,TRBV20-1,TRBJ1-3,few,CSASNRGLTGNTIYF,TGCAGTGCCAGTAACAGGGGATTAACTGGAAACACCATATATTTT
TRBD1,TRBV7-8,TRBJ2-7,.,CASSFQGTGTYEQYF,TGTGCCAGCAGCTTCCAAGGGACAGGCACCTACGAGCAGTACTTC
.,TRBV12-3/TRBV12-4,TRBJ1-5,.,CASRRDSNQPQHF,TGTGCCAGCAGGCGAGATAGCAATCAGCCCCAGCATTTT
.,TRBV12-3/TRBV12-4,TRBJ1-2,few,CASSLGGVYGYTF,TGTGCCAGCAGTTTAGGCGGGGTCTATGGCTACACCTTC
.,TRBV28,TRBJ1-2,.,CASIPLGDILQKGYTF,TGTGCCAGCATTCCTCTAGGGGACATCTTACAGAAAGGCTACACCTTC
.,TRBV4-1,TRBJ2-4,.,CASSQGTAKGIRKNIQYF,TGCGCCAGCAGCCAAGGGACAGCAAAAGGGATAAGAAAAAACATTCAGTACTTC
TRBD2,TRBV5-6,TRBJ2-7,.,CASSLDRGDEQYF,TGTGCCAGCAGCTTGGATCGGGGGGACGAGCAGTACTTC
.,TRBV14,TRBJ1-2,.,CASSHGGLRGYTF,TGTGCCAGCAGCCATGGAGGCCTTAGGGGCTACACCTTC
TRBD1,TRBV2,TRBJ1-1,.,CASTPDRANTEAFF,TGTGCCAGCACCCCCGACAGGGCGAACACTGAAGCTTTCTTT
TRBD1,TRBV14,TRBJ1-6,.,CASSPRTGRSPLHF,TGTGCCAGCAGCCCCCGGACAGGGCGGTCACCCCTCCACTTT
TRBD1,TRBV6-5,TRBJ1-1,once,CASSYRGPEAFF,TGTGCCAGCAGTTATAGGGGGCCTGAAGCTTTCTTT
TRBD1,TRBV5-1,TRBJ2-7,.,CASSLGQGPYYEQYF,TGCGCCAGCAGCTTGGGACAGGGGCCTTACTACGAGCAGTACTTC
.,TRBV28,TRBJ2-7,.,CASSQPSGGGLDRHEQYF,TGTGCCAGCAGTCAGCCATCTGGGGGGGGGCTAGATCGGCACGAGCAGTACTTC
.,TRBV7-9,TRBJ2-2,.,CASSLSLANTGELFF,TGTGCCAGCAGCCTGAGTTTGGCGAACACCGGGGAGCTGTTTTTT
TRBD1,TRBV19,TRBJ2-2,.,CASSIFGTGRSNTGELFF,TGTGCCAGTAGTATATTTGGGACAGGGAGATCTAACACCGGGGAGCTGTTTTTT